A selection of T cell receptor beta chains follows, all from one sample in a study of T cell responses to AZD1222 COVID-19 vaccine. Clones were read by immunoSEQ multiplex PCR, and TCRdb kept only the in-frame ones, dropping some. The sample lists 90,000 to 150,000 clones, just over 85% seen once, with about 16% in the top ten. The sample here was peripheral blood, taken 28 days after the second AZD1222 dose. The source of these receptors is an adult who received the AZD1222 COVID-19 vaccine. CDR3s leave out the opening cysteine and the closing phenylalanine or tryptophan. The D gene is left open where the match is weak. Clone size appears in some rows only: once, few, many, or a class for an expanded clone.

cdr3_aa,j_call,v_call,d_call,clone_size,cdr3_length
ASSLGQTLNTEAF,TRBJ1-1,TRBV5-6,.,.,13
ASSGRTSGRASYNEQF,TRBJ2-1,TRBV2,TRBD2,.,16
ATSDLRDRGHF,TRBJ2-1,TRBV24-1,TRBD1,.,11
ASSEQGMAGTGELF,TRBJ2-2,TRBV2,.,.,14
ASSWVEHTEAF,TRBJ1-1,TRBV18,.,.,11
ASSSYVGDTNYGYT,TRBJ1-2,TRBV27,.,.,14
ASSDPYEQY,TRBJ2-7,TRBV2,.,.,9
ASSDGDNTEAF,TRBJ1-1,TRBV6-4,.,once,11
ASSLLQGVKETQY,TRBJ2-5,TRBV7-8,TRBD1,once,13
ATGIGGDYGYT,TRBJ1-2,TRBV19,.,.,11
AWKTKREKETQY,TRBJ2-5,TRBV30,TRBD2,.,12
ASSASGSTDTQY,TRBJ2-3,TRBV6-4,TRBD2,.,12
ASSRLAQANTEAF,TRBJ1-1,TRBV7-9,.,.,13